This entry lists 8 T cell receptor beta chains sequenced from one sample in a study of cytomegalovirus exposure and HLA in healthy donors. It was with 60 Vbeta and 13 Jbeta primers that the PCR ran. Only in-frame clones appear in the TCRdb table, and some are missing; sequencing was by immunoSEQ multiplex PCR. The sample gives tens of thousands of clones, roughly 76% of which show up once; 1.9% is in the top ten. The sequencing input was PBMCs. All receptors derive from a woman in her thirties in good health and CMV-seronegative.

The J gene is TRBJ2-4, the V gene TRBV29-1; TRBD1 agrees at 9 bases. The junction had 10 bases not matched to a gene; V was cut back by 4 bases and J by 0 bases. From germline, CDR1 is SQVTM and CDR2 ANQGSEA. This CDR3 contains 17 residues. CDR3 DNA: TGCAGCGTTGGGGGGGACAGGGCGTCGTTAGCCAAAAACATTCAGTACTTC. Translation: CSVGGDRASLAKNIQYF. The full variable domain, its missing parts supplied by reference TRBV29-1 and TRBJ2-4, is SAVISQKPSRDICQRGTSLTIQCQVDSQVTMMFWYRQQPGQSLTLIATANQGSEATYESGFVIDKFPISRPNLTFSTLTVSNMSPEDSSIYLCSVGGDRASLAKNIQYFGAGTRLSVL.

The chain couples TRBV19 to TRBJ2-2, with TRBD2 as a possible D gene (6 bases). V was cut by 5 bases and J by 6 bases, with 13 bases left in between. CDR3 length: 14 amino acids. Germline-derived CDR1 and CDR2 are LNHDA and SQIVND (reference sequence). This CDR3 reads CASSRQGGAGELFF. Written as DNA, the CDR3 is TGTGCCAGTAGTCGCCAGGGCGGGGCCGGGGAGCTGTTTTTT.

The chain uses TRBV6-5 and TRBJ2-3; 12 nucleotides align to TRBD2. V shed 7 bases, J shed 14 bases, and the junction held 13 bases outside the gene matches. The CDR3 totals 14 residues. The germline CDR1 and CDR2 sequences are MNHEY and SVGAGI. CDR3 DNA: TGTGCCAGCACCATGGGGCTAGCGGGAGGGCCGTGGTATTTT. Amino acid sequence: CASTMGLAGGPWYF.

The DNA of the CDR3 is TGTGCCAGTAGTATCTGGACAGGGGGCCACGGCTACACCTTC. Its translation: CASSIWTGGHGYTF. V and J are TRBV19 and TRBJ1-2; 11 bases align to TRBD1. There are 14 residues in the CDR3. CDR1 and CDR2 from the germline V gene are LNHDA and SQIVND (reference sequence). The junction had 5 bases not matched to a gene; V was cut back by 3 bases and J by 8 bases.

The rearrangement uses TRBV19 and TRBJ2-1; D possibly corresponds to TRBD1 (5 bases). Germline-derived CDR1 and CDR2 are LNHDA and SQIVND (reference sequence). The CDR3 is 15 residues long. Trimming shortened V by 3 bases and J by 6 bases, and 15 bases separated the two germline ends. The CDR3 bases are TGTGCCAGTAGTATGTCTCTTAGGGGCGGCAATGAGCAGTTCTTC. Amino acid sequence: CASSMSLRGGNEQFF.

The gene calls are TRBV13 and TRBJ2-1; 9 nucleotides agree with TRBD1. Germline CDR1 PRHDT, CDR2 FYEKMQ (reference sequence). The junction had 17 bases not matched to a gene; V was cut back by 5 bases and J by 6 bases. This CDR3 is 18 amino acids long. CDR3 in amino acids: CASSPGFGDRVSSNEQFF. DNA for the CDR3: TGTGCCAGCAGCCCGGGCTTTGGGGACAGGGTCAGTAGCAATGAGCAGTTCTTC.

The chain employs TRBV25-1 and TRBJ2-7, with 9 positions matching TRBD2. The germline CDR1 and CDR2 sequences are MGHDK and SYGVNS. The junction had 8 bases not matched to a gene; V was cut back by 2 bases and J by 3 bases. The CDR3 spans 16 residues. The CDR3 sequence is CASSEESSGSRYEQYF. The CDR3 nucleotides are TGTGCCAGCAGTGAAGAGAGTAGCGGGAGCCGCTACGAGCAGTACTTC.

CDR3 sequence reads: CASRTSEGPHNEQFF. The CDR3 DNA is TGTGCCAGCCGGACTAGCGAGGGGCCCCACAATGAGCAGTTCTTC. The chain couples TRBV6-4 to TRBJ2-1, with 9 nucleotides matching TRBD2. The CDR3 has 15 amino acids. The V segment lost 8 bases and the J segment 5 bases; nucleotides outside the gene matches: 10. Germline CDR1 is MRHNA and CDR2 is SNTAGT.